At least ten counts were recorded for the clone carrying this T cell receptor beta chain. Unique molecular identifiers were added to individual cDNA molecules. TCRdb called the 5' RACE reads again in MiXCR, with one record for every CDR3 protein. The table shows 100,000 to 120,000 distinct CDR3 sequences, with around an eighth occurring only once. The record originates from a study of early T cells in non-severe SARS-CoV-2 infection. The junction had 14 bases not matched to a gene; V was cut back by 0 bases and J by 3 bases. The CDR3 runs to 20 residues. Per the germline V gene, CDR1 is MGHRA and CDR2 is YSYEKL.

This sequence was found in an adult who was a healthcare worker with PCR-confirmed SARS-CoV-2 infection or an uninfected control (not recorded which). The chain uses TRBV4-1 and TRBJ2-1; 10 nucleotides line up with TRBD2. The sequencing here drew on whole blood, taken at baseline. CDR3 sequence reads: CASSQDRFLAGASDYNEQFF. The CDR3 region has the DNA TGCGCCAGCAGCCAAGATCGGTTTCTAGCGGGAGCCAGTGACTACAATGAGCAGTTCTTC.